This T cell receptor (beta chain) was identified during a study of blood T cell repertoires in COVID-19 (dated by TCRdb to 2018 to 2020). Study-level background: The collaborator samples originated in the United States, Italy and Spain and spanned the acute and convalescent phases of COVID-19. Samples came from the ongoing ImmuneRACE study (first 160 participants) plus 1,254 subjects from 6 global collaborators. The repertoires were released in a freely available public database intended as a resource for research on the immune response to SARS-CoV-2. Sample metadata almost always included a de-identified subject ID, COVID-19 status, age in years and sex. The material from the prospective study consisted of cDNA or gDNA derived from T cells, B-cell-depleted T cells, or PBMCs. Deeply sampled blood TCRbeta repertoires from subjects exposed to, actively infected with, or recovered from COVID-19 were included in the dataset. Where HLA class I and class II types were available, the types were taken from metadata supplied by the sample provider, not from assay-based typing.

CDR1 is given as SGHRS and CDR2 as YFSETQ, both from the germline V gene. Including cysteine and phenylalanine, the CDR3 has 16 amino acids. Only CDR3 DNA remains: 48 bases, in frame from the first base. Trimming removed 4 bases from V and 0 bases from J, leaving 17 bases between the germline ends. This clone appeared once. The antigen it recognizes is unknown. Per-base qualities were not stored, and no clone one base away is much larger. Overall results and qualifications from the work: The quantity of clinical and demographic metadata differed by source and by participant and was supplied without curation.

Each collaborating institution followed its own protocols to collect whole blood in K2EDTA tubes. For TCRbeta analysis, collaborator samples were shipped as frozen whole blood, as isolated PBMCs, or as DNA extracted from either sample type. The immunoSEQ Assay, a bias-controlled multiplex PCR, was used to amplify TCRbeta CDR3 regions from genomic DNA. From the authors' description of their analysis: Nucleated cell counts per sample were estimated from amplification of reference gene primers within the assay. Sequence reads were collapsed and filtered to measure the absolute abundance of every unique TCRbeta CDR3 rearrangement. For each sample, productive Simpson clonality was calculated by taking the square root of Simpson's diversity index across productive rearrangements. Here the immuneACCESS table is served through TCRdb, limited to in-frame sequences with V and J called. Missing clones are a known gap in these copies; in checked studies unresolved V genes cover under half, and the rest lacks a known reason. The DNA was the basis for D and trimming; V, J and clone size are from that table. The sample contains under 250,000 clones, approximately 84% of them found a single time. Clones ranked in the top ten supply approximately 4.4% of the sample.

The TCR sequence derives from a man aged 45-65 years with active or convalescent COVID-19. Sequencing was done on a sample of peripheral blood. Recombination linked TRBV5-1 to TRBJ2-7; tentative D gene TRBD2, with 7 bases matching. Here is the DNA: TGCGCCAGCAGCCGGGGGGCGGATAAGAGCTCCTACGAGCAGTACTTC. The resulting protein is CASSRGADKSSYEQYF.